Sequencing of this T cell receptor (beta chain) was carried out in a study of control samples from healthy donors and cancer patients. Germline lookup yields CDR1 SGHTA and CDR2 FQGNSA. Trimming pared 2 bases from V and 10 bases from J, leaving 15 bases between. This CDR3 region has 15 residues. The repertoire was sequenced with immunoSEQ multiplex PCR; TCRdb's copy has only in-frame clones and lacks some. The sample holds some 130,000 clones, over 85% seen once. Sequencing was performed on blood. This clonotype originated in a man younger than 35 in good health. The V call is TRBV7-2, the J call TRBJ1-6, with D perhaps TRBD1 (6 bases). In DNA form, the CDR3 reads TGTGCCAGCAGCTTATACACCGGGACAAAATCACCCCTCCACTTT. Translating gives CASSLYTGTKSPLHF.